One and the same sample provided the 7 T cell receptor beta chains below, sequenced in a study of T cell responses to AZD1222 COVID-19 vaccine (dated by TCRdb to about 2021). To prepare the library, the immunoSEQ multiplex PCR assay was applied. TCRdb took over this immuneACCESS table, retaining in-frame rearrangements with V and J assigned. Such tables are incomplete; in checked studies, under half of the missing clones stem from an unresolved V gene, and the remainder is unexplained. For this sample there are roughly 140,000 clones; about 81% appear just once. Clones ranked in the top ten supply approximately 4% of the sample. The sample's time point label, in plain terms: baseline before first vaccination. This specimen's treatment or condition label, interpreted: meningococcal conjugate vaccine given as trial control. This material consisted of peripheral blood, taken on day 0 of MenACWY control vaccination. The receptors originated from an adult in good health.

This clone was seen once. For the CDR3, the DNA is TGTGCCAGTAGTATTTACAGGGGGAGCACTGAAGCTTTCTTT. Protein: CASSIYRGSTEAFF. The chain links TRBV19 to TRBJ1-1; 8 nucleotides agree with TRBD1. CDR1 is LNHDA and CDR2 is SQIVND in the germline V gene (reference sequence). Unmatched junction bases numbered 4, after V lost 3 bases and J lost 4 bases. This CDR3 comprises 14 residues.

This chain joins TRBV6-1 and TRBJ2-1; perhaps TRBD2 as D (6 bases). This CDR3 contains 14 residues. Trimming pared 2 bases from V and 6 bases from J, leaving 11 bases between. Germline CDR1 is MNHNS and CDR2 is SASEGT. In DNA, the CDR3 is TGTGCCAGCAGTGAACGGCTGGGGGGCAATGAGCAGTTCTTC. This codes for CASSERLGGNEQFF.

The chain is built from TRBV6-2 or TRBV6-3 and TRBJ2-2; the match to TRBD2 covers 11 bases. The CDR3 extends over 17 amino acids. Trimming removed 2 bases from V and 3 bases from J; junction bases left unmatched: 5. Per the germline V gene, CDR1 is MNHEY and CDR2 is SVGEGT. The CDR3 DNA is TGTGCCAGCAGTTACCTCTCTAGCGGGGGGTACACCGGGGAGCTGTTTTTT. Its protein product is CASSYLSSGGYTGELFF.

Here the CDR3 reads CASSPWTSGGDTDTQYF. The CDR3 nucleotides are TGTGCCAGCAGCCCCTGGACTAGCGGGGGAGACACAGATACGCAGTATTTT. The V call is TRBV7-9, the J call TRBJ2-3, with 13 bases lining up with TRBD2. With V trimmed by 5 bases and J by 2 bases, 7 bases remained unmatched. Germline CDR1 reads SEHNR; CDR2 reads FQNEAQ (reference sequence). The CDR3 has 17 residues.

CDR3 DNA sequence: TGCAGTGCTAGTGGTCCAGGACTAGCGGGCTACAATGAGCAGTTCTTC. Translating it yields CSASGPGLAGYNEQFF. J is TRBJ2-1 and V is TRBV20-1, with 11 bases identical to TRBD2. Trimming removed 3 bases from V and 3 bases from J; junction bases left unmatched: 7. Germline V CDR1 and CDR2: DFQATT, SNEGSKA (reference sequence). The CDR3 is 16 residues long.

This chain links TRBV5-5 with TRBJ1-5; D is ambiguous. Trimming pared 1 base from V and 0 bases from J, leaving 11 bases between. The CDR3 totals 16 residues. The germline V gene has CDR1 SGHKS and CDR2 YYEKEE (reference sequence). This chain's CDR3 is CASSLNELYSNQPQHF. Written as DNA, the CDR3 is TGTGCCAGCAGCTTGAACGAACTGTATAGCAATCAGCCCCAGCATTTT.

The V and J genes are TRBV3-1 (or the pseudogene TRBV3-2) and TRBJ1-5; D uncertain. The CDR3 extends over 13 amino acids. Trimming stripped 1 base from V and 5 bases from J, with 6 bases between. The germline gives CDR1 LGHDT, CDR2 YNNKEL (reference sequence). The CDR3 loop is CASSQGVDQPQHF. CDR3 sequence (DNA): TGTGCCAGCAGCCAAGGGGTAGATCAGCCCCAGCATTTT.